These T cell receptor beta chains were read from a single sample in a study of response to subunit inactivated influenza vaccine. TCRdb recomputed calls from the RT-PCR reads with MiXCR, one row per CDR3 protein. In the table there are more than 450,000 distinct CDR3 sequences, around 10% of which are singletons. This sample was also put to use in a study of T cells expressing NK-cell markers.

Sample: PBMCs from blood, taken on the day of vaccination. Receptors were obtained from a man aged 45 to 65 who received an inactivated influenza vaccine. The CDR3 runs from the conserved cysteine through the conserved F or W. A D gene is named only where the DNA matches it firmly. Clone size is shown for a subset of rows, as once, few, many or a class of expanded clone.

abundance: -; d_gene: -; j_gene: TRBJ1-1; v_gene: TRBV5-1; CDR3aa: CASSLWMNTEAFF; CDR3nt: TGCGCCAGCAGCTTGTGGATGAACACTGAAGCTTTCTTT
abundance: -; d_gene: TRBD2; j_gene: TRBJ2-1; v_gene: TRBV7-8; CDR3aa: CASRRREGLGNEQFF; CDR3nt: TGTGCCAGCAGAAGGCGGGAGGGCCTGGGCAATGAGCAGTTCTTC
abundance: few; d_gene: TRBD1; j_gene: TRBJ1-2; v_gene: TRBV7-2; CDR3aa: CASSLEGGGSGYTF; CDR3nt: TGTGCCAGCAGCTTAGAGGGAGGGGGCAGCGGCTACACCTTC
abundance: -; d_gene: -; j_gene: TRBJ2-1; v_gene: TRBV6-2/TRBV6-3; CDR3aa: CASFPGGTYNEQFF; CDR3nt: TGTGCCAGCTTTCCCGGCGGAACCTACAATGAGCAGTTCTTC
abundance: -; d_gene: -; j_gene: TRBJ2-2; v_gene: TRBV6-1; CDR3aa: CASSESVVTGELFF; CDR3nt: TGTGCCAGCAGTGAATCCGTTGTCACCGGGGAGCTGTTTTTT
abundance: many; d_gene: -; j_gene: TRBJ2-3; v_gene: TRBV7-9; CDR3aa: CASSLGAGRDTQYF; CDR3nt: TGTGCCAGCAGCTTGGGGGCGGGACGAGATACGCAGTATTTT
abundance: -; d_gene: -; j_gene: TRBJ1-2; v_gene: TRBV7-9; CDR3aa: CASSSDVRGGGYTF; CDR3nt: TGTGCCAGCAGCTCCGACGTAAGGGGTGGTGGCTACACCTTC
abundance: few; d_gene: TRBD1; j_gene: TRBJ1-1; v_gene: TRBV5-1; CDR3aa: CASSSGQWNTEAFF; CDR3nt: TGCGCCAGCAGCTCGGGACAGTGGAACACTGAAGCTTTCTTT
abundance: few; d_gene: -; j_gene: TRBJ2-5; v_gene: TRBV9; CDR3aa: CASSNGGRETQYF; CDR3nt: TGTGCCAGCAGCAACGGGGGAAGAGAGACCCAGTACTTC
abundance: -; d_gene: -; j_gene: TRBJ1-1; v_gene: TRBV10-1; CDR3aa: CASSEVRGAVAFF; CDR3nt: TGCGCCAGCAGTGAAGTCCGGGGTGCGGTAGCTTTCTTT
abundance: -; d_gene: TRBD2; j_gene: TRBJ2-7; v_gene: TRBV29-1; CDR3aa: CSVDKVGGSSYKQYF; CDR3nt: TGCAGCGTTGATAAGGTCGGCGGGAGCTCCTACAAGCAGTACTTC
abundance: -; d_gene: -; j_gene: TRBJ2-7; v_gene: TRBV2; CDR3aa: CASSEAVLRSYEQYF; CDR3nt: TGTGCCAGCAGTGAAGCGGTCTTGAGGAGCTACGAGCAGTACTTC
abundance: -; d_gene: -; j_gene: TRBJ2-1; v_gene: TRBV11-2; CDR3aa: CASSLDLILRGNEQFF; CDR3nt: TGTGCCAGCAGCTTAGATCTGATACTCCGGGGCAATGAGCAGTTCTTC
abundance: -; d_gene: -; j_gene: TRBJ1-5; v_gene: TRBV12-3/TRBV12-4; CDR3aa: CASSLGSSYQPQHF; CDR3nt: TGTGCCAGCAGTTTGGGCTCCTCTTATCAGCCCCAGCATTTT